A single count supports the clone carrying this T cell receptor (beta chain). Assay: immunoSEQ multiplex PCR; the TCRdb copy retains only in-frame clones and omits some. The sample has approximately 740,000 clones, over 65% seen once. Healthy and HIV-negative, the adult donors had no recent acute infections or vaccinations. The sample comes from a study of shared clonotypes between healthy human individuals. Across the study: A couple of women and a few men aged 18 to 49 made up the donors.

Germline-derived CDR1 and CDR2 are MDHEN and SYDVKM. The CDR3 has 12 amino acids. V gave up 6 bases and J gave up 8 bases, with 13 bases separating them. What was sequenced was memory CD4+ T cells sorted from blood. The subset denotes: CD45RA-negative fraction. The sequence was obtained from a woman aged 30 to 39 in good health. The V call is TRBV28, the J call TRBJ1-2; D remains ambiguous. CDR3: CASSLSPMGYTF. The CDR3 nucleotides are TGTGCCAGCAGCCTGAGTCCTATGGGCTACACCTTC.